This T cell receptor beta chain appears in the sequencing data of a study of T-cell memory formation after mild COVID-19. Looked up from germline, CDR1 is SEHNR and CDR2 is FQNEAQ (reference sequence). The V end was cut by 1 base, the J end by 9 bases, with 10 bases between. The CDR3 sequence is 13 residues long. TCRdb independently ran MiXCR on the 5' RACE reads; one entry per CDR3 protein. The sample has about 270,000 distinct CDR3 sequences, about 20% seen once; the top ten hold about 21%. This clonotype was counted ten times or more. The chain is built from TRBV7-9 and TRBJ2-1; D unresolved. Sequencing was done on a sample of PBMCs or a T cell subset sorted from them (not recorded which). This clonotype originated in a man aged 18 to 30 who had mild COVID-19 (a few samples of this study predate the infection). Cell type and time point are not known. CDR3 protein: CASSLESVGEQFF. CDR3 nucleotides: TGTGCCAGCAGCTTAGAATCCGTCGGTGAGCAGTTCTTC.